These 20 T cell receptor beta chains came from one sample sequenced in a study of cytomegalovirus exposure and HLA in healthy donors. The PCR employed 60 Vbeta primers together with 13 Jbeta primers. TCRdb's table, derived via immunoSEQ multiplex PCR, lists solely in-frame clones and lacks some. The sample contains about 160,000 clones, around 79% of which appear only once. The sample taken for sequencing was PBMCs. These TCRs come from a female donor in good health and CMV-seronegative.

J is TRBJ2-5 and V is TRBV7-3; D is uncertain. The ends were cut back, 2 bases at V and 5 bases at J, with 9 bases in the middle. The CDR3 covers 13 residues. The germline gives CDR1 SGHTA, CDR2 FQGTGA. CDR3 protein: CASSLGRWETQYF. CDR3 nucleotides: TGTGCCAGCAGCTTAGGTCGGTGGGAGACCCAGTACTTC. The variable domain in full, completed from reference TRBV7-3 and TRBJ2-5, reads GAGVSQTPSNKVTEKGKYVELRCDPISGHTALYWYRQSLGQGPEFLIYFQGTGAADDSGLPNDRFFAVRPEGSVSTLKIQRTERGDSAVYLCASSLGRWETQYFGPGTRLLVL.

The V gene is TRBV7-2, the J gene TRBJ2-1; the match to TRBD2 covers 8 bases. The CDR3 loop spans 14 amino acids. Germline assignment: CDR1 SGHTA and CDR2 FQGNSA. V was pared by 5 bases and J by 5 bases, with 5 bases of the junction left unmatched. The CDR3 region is CASSRRGGNNEQFF. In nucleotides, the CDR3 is TGTGCCAGCAGCCGCCGGGGGGGGAACAATGAGCAGTTCTTC.

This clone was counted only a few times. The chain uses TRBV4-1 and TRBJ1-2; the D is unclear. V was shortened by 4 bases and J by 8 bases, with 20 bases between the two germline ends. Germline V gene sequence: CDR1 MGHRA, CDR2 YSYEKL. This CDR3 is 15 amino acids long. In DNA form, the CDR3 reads TGCGCCAGCAGCCCCTCGGGCCAGCCCCGCGGGGGCTACACCTTC. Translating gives CASSPSGQPRGGYTF.

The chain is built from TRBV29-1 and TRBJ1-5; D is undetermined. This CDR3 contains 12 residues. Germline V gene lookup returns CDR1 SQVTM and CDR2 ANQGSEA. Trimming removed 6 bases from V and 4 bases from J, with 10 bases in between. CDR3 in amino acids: CSVSSPNQPQHF. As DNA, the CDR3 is TGCAGCGTGTCGAGCCCAAATCAGCCCCAGCATTTT. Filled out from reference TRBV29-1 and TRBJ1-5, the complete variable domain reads SAVISQKPSRDICQRGTSLTIQCQVDSQVTMMFWYRQQPGQSLTLIATANQGSEATYESGFVIDKFPISRPNLTFSTLTVSNMSPEDSSIYLCSVSSPNQPQHFGDGTRLSIL.

CDR3: CASSDETSGGAFQPDTQYF. For the CDR3, the DNA is TGTGCCAGCAGTGACGAGACTAGCGGGGGGGCCTTTCAACCAGATACGCAGTATTTT. The chain links TRBV2 to TRBJ2-3; 14 nucleotides line up with TRBD2. V was clipped by 3 bases and J by 4 bases; unmatched bases: 12. Germline CDR1 is SNHLY and CDR2 is FYNNEI. The CDR3 has 19 amino acids. The full variable domain, with the rest looked up from reference TRBV2 and TRBJ2-3, is EPEVTQTPSHQVTQMGQEVILRCVPISNHLYFYWYRQILGQKVEFLVSFYNNEISEKSEIFDDQFSVERPDGSNFTLKIRSTKLEDSAMYFCASSDETSGGAFQPDTQYFGPGTRLTVL.

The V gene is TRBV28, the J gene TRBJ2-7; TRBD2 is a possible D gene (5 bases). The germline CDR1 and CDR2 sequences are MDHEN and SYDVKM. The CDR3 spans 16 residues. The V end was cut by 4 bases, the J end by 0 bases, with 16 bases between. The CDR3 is CASSSSHQRTSYEQYF. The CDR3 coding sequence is TGTGCCAGCAGTTCCAGCCATCAGCGGACCTCCTACGAGCAGTACTTC.

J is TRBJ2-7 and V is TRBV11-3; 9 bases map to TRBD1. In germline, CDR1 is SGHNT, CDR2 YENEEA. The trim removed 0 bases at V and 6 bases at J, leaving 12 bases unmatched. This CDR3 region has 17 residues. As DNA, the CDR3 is TGTGCCAGCAGCTTAGAAGTCCTCGGACAGGGGCTTGGCGAGCAGTACTTC. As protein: CASSLEVLGQGLGEQYF.

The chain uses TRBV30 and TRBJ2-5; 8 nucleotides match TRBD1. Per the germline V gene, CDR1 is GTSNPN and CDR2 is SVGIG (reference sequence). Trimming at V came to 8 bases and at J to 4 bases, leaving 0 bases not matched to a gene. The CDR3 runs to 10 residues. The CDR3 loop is CAGQGETQYF. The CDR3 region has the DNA TGTGCCGGACAGGGAGAGACCCAGTACTTC.

The CDR3 DNA follows: TGCAGCGTTGAGGAAGCCGGGACTAGCGTTTATAATGAGCAGTTCTTC. Translation: CSVEEAGTSVYNEQFF. The chain couples TRBV29-1 to TRBJ2-1, with TRBD2 identical over 10 bases. CDR3 length: 16 residues. With V trimmed by 3 bases and J by 7 bases, 12 bases remained unmatched. Germline values: CDR1 SQVTM, CDR2 ANQGSEA.

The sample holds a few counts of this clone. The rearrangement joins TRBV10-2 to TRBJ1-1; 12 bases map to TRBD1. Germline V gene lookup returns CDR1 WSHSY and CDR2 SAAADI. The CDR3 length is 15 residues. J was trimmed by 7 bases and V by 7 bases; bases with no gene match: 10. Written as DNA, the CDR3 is TGCGCCAGCATAGAGGGACAGGGGGCATTGAGTGAAGCTTTCTTT. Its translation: CASIEGQGALSEAFF.

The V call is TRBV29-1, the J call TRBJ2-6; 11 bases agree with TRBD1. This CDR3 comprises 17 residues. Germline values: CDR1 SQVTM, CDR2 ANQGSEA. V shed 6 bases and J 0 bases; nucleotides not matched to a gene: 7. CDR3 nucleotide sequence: TGCAGCGTGAGCGCCGGGACAGGGGGCTCTGGGGCCAACGTCCTGACTTTC. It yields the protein CSVSAGTGGSGANVLTF.

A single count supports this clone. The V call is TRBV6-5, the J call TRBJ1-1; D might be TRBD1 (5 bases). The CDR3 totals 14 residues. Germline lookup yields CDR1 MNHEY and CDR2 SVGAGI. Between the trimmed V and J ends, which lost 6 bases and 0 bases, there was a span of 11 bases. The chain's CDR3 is CASRRGTMNTEAFF. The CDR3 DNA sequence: TGTGCCAGCAGACGCGGGACGATGAACACTGAAGCTTTCTTT.

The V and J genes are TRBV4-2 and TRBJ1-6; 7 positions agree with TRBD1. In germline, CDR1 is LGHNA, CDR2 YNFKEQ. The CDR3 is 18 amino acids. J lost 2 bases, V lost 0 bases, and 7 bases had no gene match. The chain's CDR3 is CASSQDQGGRTYNSPLHF. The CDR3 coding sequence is TGTGCCAGCAGCCAAGACCAGGGGGGCCGCACCTATAATTCACCCCTCCACTTT.

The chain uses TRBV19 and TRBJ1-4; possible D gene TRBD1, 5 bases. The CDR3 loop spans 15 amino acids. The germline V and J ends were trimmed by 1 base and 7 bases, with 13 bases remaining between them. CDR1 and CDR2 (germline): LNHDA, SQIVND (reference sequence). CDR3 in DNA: TGTGCCAGTAGTATAGTCCCGCAGGGAAGTGAAAAACTGTTTTTT. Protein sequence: CASSIVPQGSEKLFF.

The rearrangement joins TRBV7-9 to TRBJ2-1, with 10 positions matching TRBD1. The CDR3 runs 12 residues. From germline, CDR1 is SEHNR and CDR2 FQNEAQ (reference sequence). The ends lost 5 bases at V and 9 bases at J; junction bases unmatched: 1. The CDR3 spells CASSRTGGEQFF. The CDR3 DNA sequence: TGTGCCAGCAGCCGGACAGGGGGTGAGCAGTTCTTC.

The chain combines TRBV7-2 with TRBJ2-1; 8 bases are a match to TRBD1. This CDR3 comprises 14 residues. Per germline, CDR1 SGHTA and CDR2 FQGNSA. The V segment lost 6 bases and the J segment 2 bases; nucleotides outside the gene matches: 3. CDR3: CASSSGGAYNEQFF. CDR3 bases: TGTGCCAGCAGTTCAGGGGGCGCCTACAATGAGCAGTTCTTC.

Here the CDR3 reads CASSPPGNQPQHF. The CDR3 DNA sequence: TGTGCCAGCAGCCCACCCGGGAATCAGCCCCAGCATTTT. This chain links TRBV7-8 with TRBJ1-5; D remains ambiguous. V lost 5 bases, J lost 4 bases, and 9 bases lay in between. The CDR3 consists of 13 residues. From germline, CDR1 is SGHVS and CDR2 FQNEAQ.

As DNA, the CDR3 is TGTGCCTGGACTGCTCGATCGGGACAGGGGATCTGGGAGACCCAGTACTTC. Translating gives CAWTARSGQGIWETQYF. The chain joins TRBV30 to TRBJ2-5; 10 bases match TRBD1. The germline V gene has CDR1 GTSNPN and CDR2 SVGIG (reference sequence). Trimming cost V 4 bases and J 5 bases; bases outside gene matches: 16. The CDR3 contains 17 residues.

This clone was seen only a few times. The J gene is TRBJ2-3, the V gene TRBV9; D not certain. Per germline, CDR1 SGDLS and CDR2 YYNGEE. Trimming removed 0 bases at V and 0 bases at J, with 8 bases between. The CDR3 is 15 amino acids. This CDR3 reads CASSVGGYSTDTQYF. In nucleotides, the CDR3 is TGTGCCAGCAGCGTAGGAGGCTACAGCACAGATACGCAGTATTTT.

The CDR3 coding sequence is TGTGCCAGCGTCGCAGGACTTAGCAATCAGCCCCAGCATTTT. Protein sequence: CASVAGLSNQPQHF. The V and J genes are TRBV6-1 and TRBJ1-5; D is ambiguous. Germline-derived CDR1 and CDR2 are MNHNS and SASEGT. The CDR3 totals 14 residues. Trimming shortened V by 8 bases and J by 0 bases, and 11 bases separated the two germline ends.